Here is one TCR beta chain with its context. This clone was found once. What this receptor recognizes is not known. Base qualities are not at hand, and no much larger clone is one base apart. The collaborating institutions used their own protocols to collect whole blood in K2EDTA tubes. For TCRbeta analysis, collaborators shipped samples as frozen whole blood, isolated PBMCs, or DNA extracted from either of those sample types. The immunoSEQ Assay, a bias-controlled multiplex PCR, was used to amplify TCRbeta CDR3 regions from genomic DNA. Per the source publication's procedure: The number of nucleated cells in each sample was estimated from the amplification of reference gene primers within the assay. To quantify the absolute abundance of each unique TCRbeta CDR3 rearrangement, sequence reads were collapsed and filtered. For each sample, productive Simpson clonality was calculated by taking the square root of Simpson's diversity index across productive rearrangements. Entries here come from immuneACCESS through TCRdb and include only in-frame sequences with V and J called. Some clones fail to appear in such tables; in the studies checked, an unresolved V gene covers under half of the shortfall, and the cause of the remainder is unknown. V and J calls and clone size are copied from that table; D and trimming were computed from the DNA. The sample contains about 120,000 clones, 90% of them found a single time. The ten most abundant clones make up roughly 1.9% of the sample.

CDR1 is given as SGHTA and CDR2 as FQGNSA, both from the germline V gene. The CDR3 starts with the cysteine, ends with the phenylalanine, and has 15 residues. Here the CDR3 DNA is all that survives: 45 bases in frame from base 1. V is cut by 4 bases and J by 0 bases, and the space between the germline ends is 10 bases. The data stem from a study of blood T cell repertoires in COVID-19 (dated by TCRdb to 2018 to 2020). Regarding the complete study: Samples from collaborators originated in the United States, Italy and Spain and spanned both the acute and convalescent phases of COVID-19. The prospective study material was composed of cDNA or gDNA derived from T cells, B-cell-depleted T cells, or PBMCs. Deeply sampled blood TCRbeta repertoires from subjects exposed to, actively infected with, or recovered from COVID-19 were included in the dataset. The repertoires were released in a freely available public database meant as a resource for research on the immune response to SARS-CoV-2. Samples came from the ongoing ImmuneRACE study (first 160 participants) plus 1,254 subjects from 6 global collaborators. The sample metadata nearly always contained a de-identified subject ID, COVID-19 status, age in years and sex. Where available, HLA class I and class II types were taken from metadata supplied by the sample provider and were not determined by assay-based typing. Overall study outcomes, separate from this receptor: Clinical and demographic metadata were provided uncurated, with the amount varying by source and participant.

Sequenced material: peripheral blood. This sequence originates from a human donor with active COVID-19. The donor label of this sample is uncertain. Recombination linked TRBV7-2 to TRBJ2-1; TRBD1 is perhaps the D gene, given 5 matching bases. Here is the DNA: TGTGCCAGCAGCTCGACAGTAACCTCCTACAATGAGCAGTTCTTC. Its translation reads: CASSSTVTSYNEQFF.